The T cell receptor beta chain described here comes from a study of blood T cell repertoires in COVID-19. About the research overall: The study drew acute and convalescent COVID-19 samples from the United States, Italy and Spain.

Germline loops: CDR1 SGHDT, CDR2 YYEEEE. This CDR3 has 13 residues. The V end was cut by 0 bases, the J end by 1 base, with 4 bases between. The protocol was immunoSEQ multiplex PCR, while the TCRdb copy is restricted to in-frame clones and leaves out a portion. This table has some 250,000 clones, approximately 91% appearing once. The chain recombines TRBV5-6 with TRBJ1-2; no definite D call. The TCR comes from a woman in her forties with acute COVID-19. The source material was PBMCs or T cells enriched from blood (not recorded which). The CDR3 DNA reads as TGTGCCAGCAGCTTGGACGGTAACTATGGCTACACCTTC. This codes for CASSLDGNYGYTF.